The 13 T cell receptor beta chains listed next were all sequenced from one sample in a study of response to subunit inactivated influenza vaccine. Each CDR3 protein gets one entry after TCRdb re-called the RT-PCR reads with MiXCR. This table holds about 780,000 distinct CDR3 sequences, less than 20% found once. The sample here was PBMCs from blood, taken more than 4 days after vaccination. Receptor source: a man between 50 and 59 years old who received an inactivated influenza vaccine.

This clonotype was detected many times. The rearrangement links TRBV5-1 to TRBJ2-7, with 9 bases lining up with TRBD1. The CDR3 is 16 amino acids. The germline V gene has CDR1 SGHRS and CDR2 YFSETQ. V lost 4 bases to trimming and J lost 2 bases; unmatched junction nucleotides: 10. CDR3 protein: CASSGGTGRAPYEQYF. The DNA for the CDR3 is TGCGCCAGCAGCGGCGGGACAGGGAGGGCCCCCTACGAGCAGTACTTC.

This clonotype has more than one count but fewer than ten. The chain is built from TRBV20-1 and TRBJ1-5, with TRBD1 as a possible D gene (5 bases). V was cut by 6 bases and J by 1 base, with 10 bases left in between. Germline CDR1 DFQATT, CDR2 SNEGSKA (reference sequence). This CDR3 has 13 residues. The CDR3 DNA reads TGCAGTGCCTCACGGGACAGCAATCAGCCCCAGCATTTT. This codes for CSASRDSNQPQHF.

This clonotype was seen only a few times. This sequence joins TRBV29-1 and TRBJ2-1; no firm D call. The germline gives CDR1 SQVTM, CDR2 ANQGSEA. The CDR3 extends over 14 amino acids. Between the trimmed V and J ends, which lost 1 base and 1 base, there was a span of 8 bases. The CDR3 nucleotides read TGCAGCGTTGAAGGACATCCTTCCTACAATGAGCAGTTCTTC. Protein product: CSVEGHPSYNEQFF.

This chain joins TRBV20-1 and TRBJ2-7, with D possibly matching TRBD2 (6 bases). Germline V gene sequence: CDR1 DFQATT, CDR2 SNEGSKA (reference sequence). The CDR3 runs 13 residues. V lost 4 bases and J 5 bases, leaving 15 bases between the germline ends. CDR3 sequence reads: CSAKASLADEQYF. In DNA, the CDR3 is TGCAGTGCTAAGGCGTCACTAGCAGACGAGCAGTACTTC.

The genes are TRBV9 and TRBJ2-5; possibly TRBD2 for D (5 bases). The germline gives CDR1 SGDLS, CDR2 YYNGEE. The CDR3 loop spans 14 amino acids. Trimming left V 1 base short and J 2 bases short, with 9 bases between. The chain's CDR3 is CASSVSSDQETQYF. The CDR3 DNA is TGTGCCAGCAGCGTAAGTAGCGATCAAGAGACCCAGTACTTC. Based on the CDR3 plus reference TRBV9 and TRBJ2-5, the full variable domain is DSGVTQTPKHLITATGQRVTLRCSPRSGDLSVYWYQQSLDQGLQFLIQYYNGEERAKGNILERFSAQQFPDLHSELNLSSLELGDSALYFCASSVSSDQETQYFGPGTRLLVL.

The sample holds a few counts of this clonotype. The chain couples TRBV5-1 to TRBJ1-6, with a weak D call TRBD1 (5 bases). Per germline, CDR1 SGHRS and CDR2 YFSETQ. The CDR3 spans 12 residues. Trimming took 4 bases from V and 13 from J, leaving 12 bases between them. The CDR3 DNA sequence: TGCGCCAGCAGCGGGGACGGCGGGCCCCTCCACTTT. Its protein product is CASSGDGGPLHF.

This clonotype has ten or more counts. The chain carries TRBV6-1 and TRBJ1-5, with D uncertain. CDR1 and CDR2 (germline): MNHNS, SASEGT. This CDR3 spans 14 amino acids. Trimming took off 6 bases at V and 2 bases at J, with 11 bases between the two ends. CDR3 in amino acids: CASSRTDGNQPQHF. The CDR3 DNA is TGTGCCAGCAGCAGAACCGATGGCAATCAGCCCCAGCATTTT.

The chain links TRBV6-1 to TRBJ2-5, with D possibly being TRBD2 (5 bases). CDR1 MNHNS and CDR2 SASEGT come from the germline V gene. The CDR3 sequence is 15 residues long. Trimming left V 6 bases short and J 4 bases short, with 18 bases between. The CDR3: CASRRPASFGETQYF. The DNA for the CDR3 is TGTGCCAGCAGGCGACCGGCTAGCTTCGGAGAGACCCAGTACTTC.

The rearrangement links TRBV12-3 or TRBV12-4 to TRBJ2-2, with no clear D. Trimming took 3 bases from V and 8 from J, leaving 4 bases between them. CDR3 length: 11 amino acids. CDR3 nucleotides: TGTGCCAGCAGTTTGTGGGGGGAGCTGTTTTTT. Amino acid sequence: CASSLWGELFF.

The CDR3 DNA is TGTGCCAGCAGCTTAGCCCCTCTTCCCACAGATACGCAGTATTTT. This sequence encodes CASSLAPLPTDTQYF. The V call is TRBV7-2, the J call TRBJ2-3; no reliable D call. The CDR3 contains 15 residues. V lost 0 bases and J lost 2, with 9 bases in between. Looked up from germline, CDR1 is SGHTA and CDR2 is FQGNSA. The full variable domain, completed using reference TRBV7-2 and TRBJ2-3, is GAGVSQSPSNKVTEKGKDVELRCDPISGHTALYWYRQSLGQGLEFLIYFQGNSAPDKSGLPSDRFSAERTGGSVSTLTIQRTQQEDSAVYLCASSLAPLPTDTQYFGPGTRLTVL.

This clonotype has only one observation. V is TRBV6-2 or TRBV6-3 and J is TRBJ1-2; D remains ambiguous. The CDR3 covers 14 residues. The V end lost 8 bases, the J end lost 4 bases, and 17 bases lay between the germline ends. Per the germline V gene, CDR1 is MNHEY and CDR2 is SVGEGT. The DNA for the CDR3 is TGTGCCAGCGCCCCTGGGAGGCAGCTCTATGGCTACACCTTC. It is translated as CASAPGRQLYGYTF.

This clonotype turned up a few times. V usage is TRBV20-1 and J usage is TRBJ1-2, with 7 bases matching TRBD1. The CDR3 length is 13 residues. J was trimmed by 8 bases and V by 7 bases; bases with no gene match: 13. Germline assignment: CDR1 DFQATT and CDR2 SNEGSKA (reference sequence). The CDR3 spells CSVEEGRGYGYTF. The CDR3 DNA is TGCAGTGTCGAAGAGGGCAGGGGGTACGGCTACACCTTC.

The CDR3 here is CASSSPSINSYEQYF. The CDR3 DNA reads TGTGCCAGCAGTTCTCCGAGTATTAACTCCTACGAGCAGTACTTC. This rearrangement joins TRBV6-6 to TRBJ2-7; D remains unclear. This CDR3 is built from 15 residues. Germline CDR1 and CDR2: MNHNY and SVGAGI (reference sequence). V lost 4 bases to trimming and J lost 0 bases, with 13 bases between them.